This T cell receptor beta chain was documented in a study of cytomegalovirus exposure and HLA in healthy donors. This CDR3 is 12 amino acids long. The V gene end was trimmed by 8 bases and the J gene end by 7 bases; junction bases not matched to a gene: 10. Per the germline V gene, CDR1 is GTSNPN and CDR2 is SVGIG (reference sequence). Whole-study findings and limits: Most sequenced TCRs were rare (though some public TCRs occurred in many donors).

Profiled with immunoSEQ multiplex PCR; TCRdb holds only in-frame clones, not every one. The sample lists tens of thousands of clones; roughly 90% were seen once. This clone has a single count. Its cognate antigen is unknown. Sequencing was performed on PBMCs. This chain links TRBV30 with TRBJ2-7; 8 nucleotides match TRBD1. The source is a woman aged 18-29 years in good health and CMV-seropositive. DNA for the CDR3: TGTGCCGGCTACCAGGGGGCGGGGGAGCAGTACTTC. Translated: CAGYQGAGEQYF.